What follows is one T cell receptor beta chain and its context. What this receptor recognizes is not known. No base-level quality is on record; no much larger clone is a single base apart. The data are from a study of OX40 agonist ivuxolimab in advanced cancers. Regarding the research as a whole: The costimulatory receptor OX40 (CD134) was targeted by ivuxolimab, a fully human IgG2 agonistic monoclonal antibody. The paper describes the monotherapy dose-escalation part (N ≈ 51 patients) of the phase I trial of ivuxolimab. Intravenous ivuxolimab was administered to patients every 2 weeks at six dose levels: 0.01, 0.1, 0.3, 1.5, 3 and 10 mg/kg. Partial responses were achieved by three dose-escalation patients, of whom one had hepatocellular carcinoma and two had cutaneous melanoma. The dose-escalation cohort was 80% to 90% male with a mean age of approximately 60 years, ranging from roughly 23 to 90. Patients were allowed to have had prior anti-PD-1, anti-PD-L1 or anti-CTLA-4 therapy, and around 43% of the dose-escalation patients had been treated with checkpoint inhibitors. Among the 52 dose-escalation patients, 19 had hepatocellular carcinoma, some 15 melanoma, 9 renal cell carcinoma and 9 head and neck cancer. The point of sequencing TCRbeta in the periphery was to test whether ivuxolimab changed TCR sequence diversity and drove clonal T-cell expansion.

Patients with a history of autoimmune disease or receiving systemic immunosuppression were excluded from the trial. Peripheral blood for TCR sequencing was collected from all dose cohorts at baseline, on cycle 4 day 1, and on cycle 7 day 1. Samples came from an open-label, multicenter, first-in-human phase I dose-escalation trial of ivuxolimab. The trial enrolled adults with locally advanced or metastatic head and neck squamous cell, hepatocellular, melanoma or renal cell carcinoma. Before TCR sequencing, CD4+ T cells and CD8+ T cells were sorted from peripheral blood as separate populations. Summary of the overall study and its limitations: After ivuxolimab, expanded clones were on average more numerous among CD8+ T cells than among CD4+ T cells. Low levels of normalized T-cell clonal expansion were also seen in some nonresponding patients. At doses of 0.1 to 3.0 mg/kg, clonal expansion of both CD4+ and CD8+ blood T cells was observed from baseline to week 6. In partial responders in the 0.1-3.0 mg/kg groups, normalized peripheral clonal expansion was found to be among the lowest, especially among CD8+ T cells. Which antigens the clonally expanded peripheral T cells were specific for was not determined.

For sequencing of the TCRbeta CDR3 region, genomic DNA was extracted from the sorted cells. The immunoSEQ Assay was used for sequencing of TCRbeta CDR3 regions. TCRdb stores this immuneACCESS table with in-frame sequences only. Part of the clones is absent; in the studies checked, under half of the shortfall reflects unresolved V genes, and no reason is known for the rest. The sample data list tens of thousands of clones, and 70% to 90% of these were observed just once. The ten biggest clones cover around 2.6% of the sample. The sequence derives from an adult with an advanced solid tumor such as melanoma, head and neck, liver or kidney cancer. The specimen comprised CD4+ or CD8+ T cells sorted from blood, sampled in a trial of the OX40 agonist ivuxolimab.

CDR3 sequence: CASSARGQIPYNEQFF. The DNA reads as follows: TGTGCCAGCAGCGCCCGAGGCCAAATTCCCTACAATGAGCAGTTCTTC. The chain uses TRBV7-9 and TRBJ2-1, with no D gene named confidently. The CDR3, cysteine through phenylalanine, is 16 amino acids long. Only CDR3 DNA is held: 48 bases, read in frame from base 1. The trim is 5 bases for V and 2 bases for J, with a gap of 16 bases between the germline ends. In the germline V gene (reference sequence), CDR1 corresponds to SEHNR and CDR2 to FQNEAQ.